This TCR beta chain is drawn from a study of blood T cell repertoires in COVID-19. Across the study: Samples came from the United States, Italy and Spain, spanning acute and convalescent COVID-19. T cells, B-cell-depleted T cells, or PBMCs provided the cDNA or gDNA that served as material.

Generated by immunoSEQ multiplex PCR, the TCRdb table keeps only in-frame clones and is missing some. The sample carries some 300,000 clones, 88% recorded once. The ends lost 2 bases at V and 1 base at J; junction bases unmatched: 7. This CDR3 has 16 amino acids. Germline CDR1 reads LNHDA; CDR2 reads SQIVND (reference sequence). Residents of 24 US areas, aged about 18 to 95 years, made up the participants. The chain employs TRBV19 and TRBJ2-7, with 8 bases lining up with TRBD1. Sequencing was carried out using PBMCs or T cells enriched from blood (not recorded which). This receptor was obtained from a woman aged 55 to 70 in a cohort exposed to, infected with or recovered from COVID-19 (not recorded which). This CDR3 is CASSIQSGTGSYEQYF. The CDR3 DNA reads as TGTGCCAGTAGTATACAATCGGGGACAGGTTCCTACGAGCAGTACTTC.